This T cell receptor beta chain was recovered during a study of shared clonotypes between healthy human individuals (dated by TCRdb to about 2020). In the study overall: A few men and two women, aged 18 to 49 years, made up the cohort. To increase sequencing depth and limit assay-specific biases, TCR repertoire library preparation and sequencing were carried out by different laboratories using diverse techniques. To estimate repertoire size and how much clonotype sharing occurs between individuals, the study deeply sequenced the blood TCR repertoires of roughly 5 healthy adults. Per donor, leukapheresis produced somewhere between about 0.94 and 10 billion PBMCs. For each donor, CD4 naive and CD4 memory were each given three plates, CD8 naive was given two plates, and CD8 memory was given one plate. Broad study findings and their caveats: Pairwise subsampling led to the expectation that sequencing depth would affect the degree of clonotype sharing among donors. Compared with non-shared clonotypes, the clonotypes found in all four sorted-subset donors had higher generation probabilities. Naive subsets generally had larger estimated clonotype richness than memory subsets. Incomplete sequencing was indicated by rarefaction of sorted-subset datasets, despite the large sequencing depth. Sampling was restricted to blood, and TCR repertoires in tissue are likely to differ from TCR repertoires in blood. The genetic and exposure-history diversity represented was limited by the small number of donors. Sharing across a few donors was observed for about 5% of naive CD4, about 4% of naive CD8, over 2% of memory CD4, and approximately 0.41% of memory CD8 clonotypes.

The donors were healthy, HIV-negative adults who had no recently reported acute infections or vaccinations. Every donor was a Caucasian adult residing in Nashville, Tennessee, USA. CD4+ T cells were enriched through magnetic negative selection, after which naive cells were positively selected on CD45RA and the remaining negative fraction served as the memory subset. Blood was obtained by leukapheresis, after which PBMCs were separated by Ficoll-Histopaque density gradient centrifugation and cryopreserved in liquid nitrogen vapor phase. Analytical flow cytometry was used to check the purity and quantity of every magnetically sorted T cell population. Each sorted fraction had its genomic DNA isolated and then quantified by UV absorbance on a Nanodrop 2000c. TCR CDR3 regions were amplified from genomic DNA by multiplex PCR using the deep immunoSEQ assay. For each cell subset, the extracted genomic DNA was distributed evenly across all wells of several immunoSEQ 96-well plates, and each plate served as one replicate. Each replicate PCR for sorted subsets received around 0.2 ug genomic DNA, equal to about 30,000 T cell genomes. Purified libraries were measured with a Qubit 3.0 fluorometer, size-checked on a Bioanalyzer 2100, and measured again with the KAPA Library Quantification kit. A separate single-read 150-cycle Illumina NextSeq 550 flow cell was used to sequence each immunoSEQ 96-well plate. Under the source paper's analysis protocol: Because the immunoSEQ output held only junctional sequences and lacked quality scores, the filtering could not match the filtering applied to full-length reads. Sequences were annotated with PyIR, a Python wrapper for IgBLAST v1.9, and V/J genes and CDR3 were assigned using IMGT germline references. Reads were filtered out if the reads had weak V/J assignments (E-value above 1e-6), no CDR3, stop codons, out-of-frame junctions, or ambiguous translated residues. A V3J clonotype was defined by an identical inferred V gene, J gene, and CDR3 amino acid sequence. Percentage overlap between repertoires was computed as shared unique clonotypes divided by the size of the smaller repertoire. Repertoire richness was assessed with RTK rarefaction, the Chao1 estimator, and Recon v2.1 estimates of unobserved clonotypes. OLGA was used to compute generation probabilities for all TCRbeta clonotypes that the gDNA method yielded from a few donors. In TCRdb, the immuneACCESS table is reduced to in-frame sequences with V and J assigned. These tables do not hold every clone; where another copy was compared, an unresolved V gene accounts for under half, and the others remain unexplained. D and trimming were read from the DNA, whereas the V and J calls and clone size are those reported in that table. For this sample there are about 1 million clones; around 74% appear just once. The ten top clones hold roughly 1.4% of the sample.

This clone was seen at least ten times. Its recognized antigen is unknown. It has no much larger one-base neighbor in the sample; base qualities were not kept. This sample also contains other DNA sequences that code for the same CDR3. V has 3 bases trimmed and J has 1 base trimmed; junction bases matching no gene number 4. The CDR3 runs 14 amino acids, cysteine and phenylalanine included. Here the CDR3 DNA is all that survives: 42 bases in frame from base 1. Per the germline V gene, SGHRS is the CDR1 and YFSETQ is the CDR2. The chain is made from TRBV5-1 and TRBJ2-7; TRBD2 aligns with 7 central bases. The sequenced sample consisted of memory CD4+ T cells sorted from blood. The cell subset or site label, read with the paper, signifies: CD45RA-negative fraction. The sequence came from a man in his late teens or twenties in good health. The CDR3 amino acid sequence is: CASSSSGGSYEQYF. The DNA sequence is TGCGCCAGCAGCTCCTCCGGGGGGTCCTACGAGCAGTACTTC.